A single T cell receptor (beta chain) is shown here with its context. This sample is part of a study of blood T cell repertoires in COVID-19. Original handling: Estimation of nucleated cell counts relied on the amplification of reference gene primers. This table comes from immunoSEQ multiplex PCR, and its TCRdb copy is limited to in-frame clones, with some not included. V and J calls and clone size are copied from that table; D and trimming were computed from the DNA. Of a few hundred thousand clones listed, about 88% were seen once; the top ten hold 9.5%. Recruits, aged about 18 to 95 years, lived in 20 to 30 US areas. Cohorts were based on clinical histories the participants reported. V was cut by 2 bases and J by 10 bases, with 14 bases left in between. Germline lookup yields CDR1 SGHAT and CDR2 FQDESV (reference sequence). The CDR3 consists of 14 residues.

This receptor was taken from a woman in her 40s who had recovered from COVID-19. The genes are TRBV11-1 and TRBJ1-4; tentatively, D is TRBD1 (6 bases). Sequencing used PBMCs or T cells enriched from blood (not recorded which). The CDR3 protein is CASSLLTGSGKLFF. The CDR3 DNA is TGTGCCAGCAGCTTATTGACAGGATCTGGAAAACTGTTTTTT.